This TCR beta chain was identified in a study of vaccination effects on CD4 cells after COVID-19. CDR1 and CDR2 (germline): MRHNA, SNTAGT. This CDR3 has 16 amino acids. Trimming removed 2 bases from V and 7 bases from J, with 20 bases in between. When ten to eleven days of culture had elapsed, CD4+ T cells were isolated. Two-dose vaccination with either BNT162b2 or mRNA-1273 was given to the participants. Details on this clone: Antigen specificity is unknown.

General study findings and limits: Nearly all vaccine-induced clones in healthy recipients recognized only SARS-CoV-2. Clones induced by infection and by vaccine showed marked clonal contraction late after vaccination.

Assay used: immunoSEQ multiplex PCR; TCRdb lists only in-frame clones, some missing. The sample contains 72,000 or so clones, about 74% of which appear only once. This sequence joins TRBV6-4 and TRBJ1-2; perhaps TRBD1 as D (6 bases). The sequence came from a human donor who received a COVID-19 vaccine. This specimen was CD4+ T cells from PBMCs cultured without peptide, taken after COVID-19 vaccination. This CDR3 is CASSDIVGAGGCGYTF. CDR3 DNA sequence: TGTGCCAGCAGTGACATTGTGGGGGCGGGGGGTTGTGGCTACACCTTC.